This T cell receptor (beta chain) was captured in a study of blood T cell repertoires in COVID-19 (dated by TCRdb to 2020 to 2022). Context from the whole study: The collaborator samples originated in the United States, Italy and Spain and spanned the acute and convalescent phases of COVID-19. Where available, HLA class I and class II types were taken from metadata supplied by the sample provider and were not determined by assay-based typing. The material from the prospective study consisted of cDNA or gDNA derived from T cells, B-cell-depleted T cells, or PBMCs. A freely available public database, intended as a resource for researchers studying the immune response to SARS-CoV-2, is where the repertoires were released. The samples were drawn from the first 160 participants of the ongoing ImmuneRACE study and from under 1,500 subjects provided by 6 global collaborators. A de-identified subject ID, COVID-19 status, age in years and sex were almost always included in the sample metadata. The dataset comprised deeply sampled blood TCRbeta repertoires from subjects exposed to, actively infected with, or recovered from COVID-19.

Participants in the prospective study were enrolled through a virtual design, were aged roughly 18 to 100 years, and lived in under 25 United States geographic areas. In the prospective study, participants were assigned to cohorts based on the clinical history participants reported in a screening survey and a study questionnaire. ImmuneRACE Cohort 3 recovered participants were defined by two consecutive negative NP/OP PCR tests, healthcare professional clearance, or symptom resolution. Mobile phlebotomists in the prospective study collected whole blood, serum and a nasopharyngeal or oropharyngeal swab from every participant. Prospective study participants could optionally give additional blood draws and questionnaires over an approximately two-month period. Prospective study blood samples were shipped either frozen or at room temperature before DNA extraction. TCRbeta CDR3 regions were amplified from genomic DNA using the immunoSEQ Assay, a bias-controlled multiplex PCR. Regarding the original processing steps: Within the assay, amplification of reference gene primers was used to estimate how many nucleated cells each sample contained. Sequence reads were collapsed and filtered to measure the absolute abundance of every unique TCRbeta CDR3 rearrangement. Productive Simpson clonality was computed per sample as the square root of Simpson's diversity index over productive rearrangements. Drawn from immuneACCESS, this table holds only the in-frame rearrangements with V and J called that TCRdb kept. Clones are partly lost; checked studies trace under half to an unresolved V gene and leave the rest unexplained. That table gives V, J and clone size, and the DNA gave D and trimming. This sample is represented by some 150,000 clones; 89% of them were singletons. The ten largest clones represent roughly 0.77% of the sample.

The study at large found these results: The amount of clinical and demographic metadata varied by source and participant and was provided uncurated.

Details on this clone: The clone's antigen remains unknown. No base qualities exist here, and no much larger clone lies one base off it.

The clonotype comes from a young woman who had recovered from COVID-19. Material: PBMCs or T cells enriched from blood (not recorded which).

The sequenced DNA is TGTGCCAGCAGCTTAGTCCCTAGCGGGAGTACCAGGGATACGCAGTATTTT. This is translated as CASSLVPSGSTRDTQYF. The chain is encoded by TRBV11-3 joined to TRBJ2-3; 10 middle bases align to TRBD2. The junction shows trimming of 1 base on V and 6 bases on J, and the gene matches do not reach 10 bases of it. Sequences SGHNT (CDR1) and YENEEA (CDR2) are obtained from the germline V gene. From the cysteine up to the phenylalanine, the CDR3 has a length of 17 residues. The retained sequence is limited to the CDR3, 51 bases, with the frame set at the first base. Here the CDR3 is joined to the reference TRBV11-3 and TRBJ2-3 genes, and the full variable domain is: EAGVVQSPRYKIIEKKQPVAFWCNPISGHNTLYWYLQNLGQGPELLIRYENEEAVDDSQLPKDRFSAERLKGVDSTLKIQPAELGDSAVYLCASSLVPSGSTRDTQYFGPGTRLTVL.